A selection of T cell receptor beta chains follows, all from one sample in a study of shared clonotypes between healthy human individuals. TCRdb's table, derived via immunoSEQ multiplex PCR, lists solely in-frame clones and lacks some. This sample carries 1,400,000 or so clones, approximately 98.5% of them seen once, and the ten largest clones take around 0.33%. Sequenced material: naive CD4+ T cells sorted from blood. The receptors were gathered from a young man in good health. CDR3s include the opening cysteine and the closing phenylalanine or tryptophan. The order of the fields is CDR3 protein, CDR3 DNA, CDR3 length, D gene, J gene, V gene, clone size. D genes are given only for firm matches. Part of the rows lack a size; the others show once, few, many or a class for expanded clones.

CDR3aa: CASRRPGQGTGELFF; CDR3nt: TGCGCCAGCAGACGACCGGGACAGGGCACCGGGGAGCTGTTTTTT; len: 15; d_gene: TRBD1; j_gene: TRBJ2-2; v_gene: TRBV4-1; abundance: NA
CDR3aa: CASSPSIRRREQYF; CDR3nt: TGTGCCAGCAGCCCAAGCATCCGTCGGCGCGAGCAGTACTTC; len: 14; d_gene: NA; j_gene: TRBJ2-7; v_gene: TRBV7-2; abundance: NA
CDR3aa: CASTNTWTSGTQYF; CDR3nt: TGTGCCAGCACCAACACGTGGACATCGGGAACCCAGTACTTC; len: 14; d_gene: NA; j_gene: TRBJ2-5; v_gene: TRBV27; abundance: NA
CDR3aa: CASSNRAANEKLFF; CDR3nt: TGTGCCAGCAGTAACAGGGCAGCTAATGAAAAACTGTTTTTT; len: 14; d_gene: NA; j_gene: TRBJ1-4; v_gene: TRBV6-5; abundance: NA
CDR3aa: CASSVGLADGELFF; CDR3nt: TGTGCCAGCAGCGTAGGACTAGCCGACGGGGAGCTGTTTTTT; len: 14; d_gene: TRBD2; j_gene: TRBJ2-2; v_gene: TRBV9; abundance: NA
CDR3aa: CASSRTGFDEQYF; CDR3nt: TGTGCCAGCAGCCGGACAGGGTTCGACGAGCAGTACTTC; len: 13; d_gene: TRBD1; j_gene: TRBJ2-7; v_gene: TRBV5-6; abundance: NA
CDR3aa: CASSLGLGGTEAFF; CDR3nt: TGTGCCAGCAGTTTAGGGCTGGGGGGCACTGAAGCTTTCTTT; len: 14; d_gene: NA; j_gene: TRBJ1-1; v_gene: TRBV28; abundance: once
CDR3aa: CASSDRAGRTDTQYF; CDR3nt: TGTGCCAGCAGCGACCGAGCGGGTCGCACAGATACGCAGTATTTT; len: 15; d_gene: NA; j_gene: TRBJ2-3; v_gene: TRBV11-2; abundance: once
CDR3aa: CAWSPRNVGQFF; CDR3nt: TGTGCCTGGAGTCCTCGGAACGTTGGGCAGTTCTTC; len: 12; d_gene: NA; j_gene: TRBJ2-1; v_gene: TRBV30; abundance: NA
CDR3aa: CASSLEPSGSYEQYF; CDR3nt: TGTGCCAGCAGCTTAGAGCCTAGTGGGAGCTACGAGCAGTACTTC; len: 15; d_gene: NA; j_gene: TRBJ2-7; v_gene: TRBV7-2; abundance: NA
CDR3aa: CAWRPQGRWYTEAFF; CDR3nt: TGTGCCTGGAGGCCGCAGGGGCGGTGGTACACTGAAGCTTTCTTT; len: 15; d_gene: NA; j_gene: TRBJ1-1; v_gene: TRBV30; abundance: NA
CDR3aa: CASSSTGGPYEQYF; CDR3nt: TGTGCCAGCAGCTCAACCGGAGGACCCTACGAGCAGTACTTC; len: 14; d_gene: NA; j_gene: TRBJ2-7; v_gene: TRBV6-5; abundance: NA
CDR3aa: CSARDNEQFF; CDR3nt: TGCAGTGCTAGAGACAATGAGCAGTTCTTC; len: 10; d_gene: NA; j_gene: TRBJ2-1; v_gene: TRBV20-1; abundance: NA
CDR3aa: CASSLLTTEDTQYF; CDR3nt: TGCGCCAGCAGCTTACTAACGACTGAGGATACGCAGTATTTT; len: 14; d_gene: NA; j_gene: TRBJ2-3; v_gene: TRBV5-1; abundance: NA
CDR3aa: CASSLVPTNYGYTF; CDR3nt: TGCGCCAGCAGCTTGGTCCCCACTAACTATGGCTACACCTTC; len: 14; d_gene: NA; j_gene: TRBJ1-2; v_gene: TRBV5-1; abundance: NA
CDR3aa: CASSSAGTTTSEQYF; CDR3nt: TGTGCCAGCAGCTCAGCGGGGACTACAACGTCCGAGCAGTACTTC; len: 15; d_gene: TRBD2; j_gene: TRBJ2-7; v_gene: TRBV7-6; abundance: NA
CDR3aa: CAIRNNRENTGELFF; CDR3nt: TGTGCCATCAGAAATAACCGGGAGAACACCGGGGAGCTGTTTTTT; len: 15; d_gene: NA; j_gene: TRBJ2-2; v_gene: TRBV10-3; abundance: NA
CDR3aa: CASSLGTVGPTGETQYF; CDR3nt: TGCGCCAGCAGCTTGGGGACCGTGGGACCCACGGGAGAGACCCAGTACTTC; len: 17; d_gene: NA; j_gene: TRBJ2-5; v_gene: TRBV5-1; abundance: NA
CDR3aa: CASTRAGGSGPGELFF; CDR3nt: TGTGCCAGCACCAGGGCAGGGGGCTCGGGCCCCGGGGAGCTGTTTTTT; len: 16; d_gene: TRBD1; j_gene: TRBJ2-2; v_gene: TRBV6-6; abundance: NA
CDR3aa: CASSSGLAGDIDEQYF; CDR3nt: TGTGCCAGCAGCTCGGGACTAGCGGGAGATATCGACGAGCAGTACTTC; len: 16; d_gene: TRBD2; j_gene: TRBJ2-7; v_gene: TRBV7-9; abundance: NA
CDR3aa: CASSPQGFSGNTIYF; CDR3nt: TGTGCCAGCAGCCCACAGGGTTTCTCTGGAAACACCATATATTTT; len: 15; d_gene: NA; j_gene: TRBJ1-3; v_gene: TRBV11-2; abundance: NA
CDR3aa: CASSLSVPYEQYF; CDR3nt: TGTGCCAGCAGTTTATCGGTTCCCTACGAGCAGTACTTC; len: 13; d_gene: NA; j_gene: TRBJ2-7; v_gene: TRBV27; abundance: NA
CDR3aa: CATSSRGTNRAFF; CDR3nt: TGTGCCACCAGCAGCAGGGGGACCAATAGAGCTTTCTTT; len: 13; d_gene: TRBD1; j_gene: TRBJ1-1; v_gene: TRBV15; abundance: NA
CDR3aa: CASSPGLSTSYEQYF; CDR3nt: TGTGCCAGCAGCCCTGGACTGAGTACGTCCTACGAGCAGTACTTC; len: 15; d_gene: NA; j_gene: TRBJ2-7; v_gene: TRBV11-2; abundance: NA
CDR3aa: CASSSPGQAPTYGYTF; CDR3nt: TGTGCCAGCAGTTCCCCCGGGCAGGCCCCGACCTATGGCTACACCTTC; len: 16; d_gene: NA; j_gene: TRBJ1-2; v_gene: TRBV28; abundance: NA
CDR3aa: CASTLTQTGNTIYF; CDR3nt: TGTGCCAGCACCCTGACACAGACTGGAAACACCATATATTTT; len: 14; d_gene: NA; j_gene: TRBJ1-3; v_gene: TRBV28; abundance: NA
CDR3aa: CSAGDSYEQYF; CDR3nt: TGCAGTGCCGGGGACAGCTACGAGCAGTACTTC; len: 11; d_gene: TRBD1; j_gene: TRBJ2-7; v_gene: TRBV20-1; abundance: once
CDR3aa: CASSPKGGNHEQYF; CDR3nt: TGTGCCAGCTCACCGAAGGGAGGGAACCACGAGCAGTACTTC; len: 14; d_gene: TRBD2; j_gene: TRBJ2-7; v_gene: TRBV18; abundance: once
CDR3aa: CASSVDEAGNEKLFF; CDR3nt: TGTGCCAGCAGCGTAGACGAGGCAGGGAATGAAAAACTGTTTTTT; len: 15; d_gene: NA; j_gene: TRBJ1-4; v_gene: TRBV9; abundance: NA
CDR3aa: CASSWDSGGYTF; CDR3nt: TGCGCCAGCAGCTGGGACAGTGGGGGCTACACCTTC; len: 12; d_gene: TRBD1; j_gene: TRBJ1-2; v_gene: TRBV5-1; abundance: NA
CDR3aa: CASSSTGLAGDPDEQFF; CDR3nt: TGTGCCAGCAGTTCGACCGGACTAGCGGGAGACCCGGATGAGCAGTTCTTC; len: 17; d_gene: TRBD2; j_gene: TRBJ2-1; v_gene: TRBV27; abundance: NA
CDR3aa: CASSEGQDYGYTF; CDR3nt: TGTGCCAGCAGCGAGGGACAGGACTATGGCTACACCTTC; len: 13; d_gene: TRBD1; j_gene: TRBJ1-2; v_gene: TRBV7-3; abundance: NA
CDR3aa: CASSFEIAKNIQYF; CDR3nt: TGTGCCAGCAGCTTTGAGATAGCCAAAAACATTCAGTACTTC; len: 14; d_gene: NA; j_gene: TRBJ2-4; v_gene: TRBV7-2; abundance: NA
CDR3aa: CASGDPGGYEQYF; CDR3nt: TGCGCCAGCGGCGACCCAGGTGGGTACGAGCAGTACTTC; len: 13; d_gene: NA; j_gene: TRBJ2-7; v_gene: TRBV5-1; abundance: NA
CDR3aa: CASSLRTANTEAFF; CDR3nt: TGTGCCAGTAGTCTAAGGACGGCTAACACTGAAGCTTTCTTT; len: 14; d_gene: NA; j_gene: TRBJ1-1; v_gene: TRBV19; abundance: NA
CDR3aa: CASSRQGANTGELFF; CDR3nt: TGTGCCAGCAGCCGACAGGGGGCAAACACCGGGGAGCTGTTTTTT; len: 15; d_gene: TRBD1; j_gene: TRBJ2-2; v_gene: TRBV5-4; abundance: NA